This T cell receptor delta chain was recovered during a study of gammadelta T cells in human blood (dated by TCRdb to the early 2020s). Libraries were constructed by RT-PCR. This sample was sequenced with an Illumina MiSeq. In TCRdb, clones were called once more from the public reads by CATT, and rows of identical DNA were later combined. The sample yields about 1,200 delta-chain clones; approximately 1.5% were counted once. Approximately 15% of the sample is held by the ten biggest clonotypes. Here is what the overall study found, with its caveats: The study reported that microbial exposure appeared to drive polyclonal expansion of innate gamma-delta T cells immediately after birth.

The germline V gene specifies TSWWSYY as CDR1 and QGS as CDR2. Germline trimming: 0 bases from V, 0 bases from J; junction bases outside gene matches: 12. The cysteine opens and the phenylalanine closes a CDR3 of 19 amino acids. The retained sequence is limited to the CDR3, 57 bases, with the frame set at the first base. This clone registers as large (0.1 to 1%) within its sample. Its antigen is currently not known. Base qualities are not at hand, and no much larger clone is one base apart. The sample has other DNA sequences that encode this CDR3 too. The sequence was obtained from a human donor. Here the chain combines TRDV1 and TRDJ1; TRDD3 fits 8 bases in the junction. Source material: non-Vgamma9Vdelta2 gamma-delta T cells from adult blood. The base sequence is TGTGCTCTTGGGGAACTATCCTTGTCCTGGGGGAGAAACACCGATAAACTCATCTTT. This gives the protein CALGELSLSWGRNTDKLIF.